The 27 T cell receptor beta chains below come from one sample, sequenced in a study of response to subunit inactivated influenza vaccine. MiXCR, run by TCRdb on the RT-PCR reads, gives a single entry per CDR3 protein. The sample carries about 520,000 distinct CDR3 sequences, 6.5% to 8% recorded once. The sequenced sample was PBMCs from blood, obtained approximately 25 months after vaccination. The receptors here all came from a man between 50 and 70 years old who received an inactivated influenza vaccine.

The V call is TRBV20-1, the J call TRBJ1-1, with D possibly TRBD1 on 6 matching bases. There are 15 residues in the CDR3. Germline CDR1 DFQATT, CDR2 SNEGSKA (reference sequence). V was cut by 4 bases and J by 4 bases, with 19 bases left in between. CDR3 bases: TGCAGTGCTACCAACTGGGGGGCGGTCGGCACTGAAGCTTTCTTT. It encodes CSATNWGAVGTEAFF.

In this sample, this clonotype turned up a few times. The chain uses TRBV20-1 and TRBJ2-7, with TRBD2 matching over 7 bases. The CDR3 loop spans 14 amino acids. After removal of 6 bases from V and 5 bases from J, the junction contained 13 bases not matched to a gene. CDR1 and CDR2 (germline): DFQATT, SNEGSKA (reference sequence). Here the CDR3 reads CSAKTMSGTHEQYF. CDR3 nucleotides: TGCAGTGCAAAAACAATGAGCGGGACCCACGAGCAGTACTTC.

This clonotype has just a few counts. The rearrangement joins TRBV20-1 to TRBJ1-2; weak D call: TRBD1 (6 bases). Germline CDR1 is DFQATT and CDR2 is SNEGSKA (reference sequence). Trimming pared 7 bases from V and 1 base from J, leaving 13 bases between. This CDR3 has 13 amino acids. The CDR3 loop reads CSVAGAGNYGYTF. CDR3 DNA: TGCAGTGTTGCGGGGGCGGGTAACTATGGCTACACCTTC.

This clonotype appeared a few times. This rearrangement joins TRBV20-1 to TRBJ2-1; 10 bases fit TRBD2. V shed 6 bases, J shed 4 bases, and the junction held 9 bases outside the gene matches. Germline CDR1 reads DFQATT; CDR2 reads SNEGSKA (reference sequence). The CDR3 runs 15 residues. The CDR3 loop reads CSAHLAGGPYNEQFF. The CDR3 nucleotides are TGCAGTGCACATTTAGCGGGGGGCCCGTACAATGAGCAGTTCTTC.

This chain connects TRBV12-3 or TRBV12-4 to TRBJ2-2, with D hard to call. This CDR3 is built from 15 residues. Trimming left V 0 bases short and J 1 base short, with 6 bases between. CDR3 bases: TGTGCCAGCAGTTTAGCGCCCCTGAACACCGGGGAGCTGTTTTTT. This sequence encodes CASSLAPLNTGELFF.

A few counts support this clonotype. The rearrangement links TRBV27 to TRBJ2-1; 13 bases are shared with TRBD2. V shed 3 bases, J shed 7 bases, and the junction held 12 bases outside the gene matches. The length of the CDR3 is 18 residues. Germline lookup yields CDR1 MNHEY and CDR2 SMNVEV (reference sequence). Here the CDR3 DNA reads TGTGCCAGCAGTTTCGTCGGGACTAGCGGGATTGTAGTGAATGAGCAGTTCTTC. Its translation: CASSFVGTSGIVVNEQFF.

Many counts were recorded for this clonotype. The V and J genes are TRBV5-1 and TRBJ1-3; 7 nucleotides align to TRBD1. This CDR3 region has 15 residues. The germline CDR1 and CDR2 sequences are SGHRS and YFSETQ. The ends lost 5 bases at V and 4 bases at J; junction bases unmatched: 9. The chain's CDR3 is CASSSGTALGNTIYF. DNA for the CDR3: TGCGCCAGCAGTTCCGGGACAGCACTAGGAAACACCATATATTTT.

This clonotype was seen repeatedly, ten times or more. The chain links TRBV5-1 to TRBJ2-7, with 8 bases that match TRBD2. Germline V CDR1 and CDR2: SGHRS, YFSETQ. The CDR3 is 14 residues long. Unmatched junction bases numbered 11, after V lost 0 bases and J lost 12 bases. The CDR3 nucleotides are TGCGCCAGCAGCTTGGAAGGGAGCGGGGGTAAATTGTACTTC. The encoded protein is CASSLEGSGGKLYF.

V gene TRBV6-1 combines with J gene TRBJ2-1; 9 nucleotides align to TRBD1. This CDR3 has 16 residues. The germline V gene encodes CDR1 MNHNS and CDR2 SASEGT. Unmatched junction bases numbered 12, after V lost 5 bases and J lost 7 bases. CDR3: CASSLTGGPDWNEQFF. The CDR3 bases are TGTGCCAGCAGTCTAACAGGGGGCCCCGACTGGAATGAGCAGTTCTTC.

This clonotype appeared a few times. The J gene is TRBJ2-7, the V gene TRBV15; the D gene is possibly TRBD2 (6 bases). This CDR3 spans 14 amino acids. V lost 4 bases and J lost 7, with 17 bases in between. Per germline, CDR1 LNHNV and CDR2 YYDKDF (reference sequence). In nucleotides, the CDR3 is TGTGCCACCAGCATATGGAGGGGTTCAGGGGAGCAGTACTTC. Its translation is CATSIWRGSGEQYF.

V is TRBV29-1 and J is TRBJ2-5; D is perhaps TRBD1 (6 bases). V was shortened by 6 bases and J by 5 bases, with 13 bases between the two germline ends. The germline V gene has CDR1 SQVTM and CDR2 ANQGSEA. The CDR3 totals 12 residues. The CDR3 DNA reads as TGCAGCGTGAAACAGGGTCGGGAGACCCAGTACTTC. It encodes CSVKQGRETQYF. Supplemented by reference TRBV29-1 and TRBJ2-5, the full variable domain reads SAVISQKPSRDICQRGTSLTIQCQVDSQVTMMFWYRQQPGQSLTLIATANQGSEATYESGFVIDKFPISRPNLTFSTLTVSNMSPEDSSIYLCSVKQGRETQYFGPGTRLLVL.

The chain recombines TRBV3-1 with TRBJ2-7; D is uncertain. The germline gives CDR1 LGHDT, CDR2 YNNKEL (reference sequence). The germline V and J ends were trimmed by 3 bases and 2 bases, with 8 bases remaining between them. This CDR3 comprises 13 residues. CDR3 bases: TGTGCCAGCAGCCAGACTCTTCCCTACGAGCAGTACTTC. It specifies CASSQTLPYEQYF.

There are a few counts of this clonotype. The chain combines TRBV4-2 with TRBJ2-5; D might be TRBD2 (6 bases). CDR1 LGHNA and CDR2 YNFKEQ come from the germline V gene. Trimming stripped 1 base from V and 2 bases from J, with 11 bases between. This CDR3 comprises 15 residues. The CDR3 DNA is TGTGCCAGCAGCCAAGTGTCGGGAGCTCAAGAGACCCAGTACTTC. This translates into CASSQVSGAQETQYF.

The rearrangement links TRBV7-9 to TRBJ2-1; 11 bases fit TRBD2. Germline CDR1 and CDR2: SEHNR and FQNEAQ (reference sequence). The CDR3 runs to 16 residues. V lost 5 bases and J lost 8; bases outside the gene matches: 11. The CDR3, as DNA: TGTGCCAGCAGCCTATCCACTAGCGGGAGCGGGGATGAGCAGTTCTTC. Protein product: CASSLSTSGSGDEQFF.

This clonotype showed up many times. The rearrangement joins TRBV5-1 to TRBJ2-1; TRBD2 agrees at 8 bases. The germline gives CDR1 SGHRS, CDR2 YFSETQ. Trimming removed 5 bases from V and 0 bases from J; junction bases left unmatched: 7. The CDR3 is 16 residues long. CDR3 in DNA: TGCGCCAGCAGGACGGGAGGGGCCAGCTCCTACAATGAGCAGTTCTTC. The encoded protein is CASRTGGASSYNEQFF.

The rearrangement uses TRBV10-3 and TRBJ1-6, with D possibly TRBD1 on 5 matching bases. Trimming pared 8 bases from V and 6 bases from J, leaving 14 bases between. Germline V lookup: CDR1 ENHRY, CDR2 SYGVKD. The CDR3 has 14 residues. For the CDR3, the DNA is TGTGCCATCGGCGGGGCAGGTGGTAATTCACCCCTCCACTTT. This gives the protein CAIGGAGGNSPLHF.

V is TRBV12-3 or TRBV12-4 and J is TRBJ1-6; TRBD1 matches at 7 bases. The CDR3 totals 14 residues. V trimming: 8 bases; J trimming: 6 bases; junction bases outside the gene matches: 7. CDR3 amino acids: CASRRTGTNSPLHF. The CDR3 nucleotides read TGTGCCAGCCGACGGACAGGTACTAATTCACCCCTCCACTTT.

This chain connects TRBV20-1 to TRBJ1-2; D gene unclear. V lost 3 bases and J lost 8, with 16 bases in between. The CDR3 has 13 amino acids. Per the germline V gene, CDR1 is DFQATT and CDR2 is SNEGSKA (reference sequence). CDR3 sequence: CSASRQPGWGYTF. The CDR3 region has the DNA TGCAGTGCTAGTCGTCAGCCTGGCTGGGGCTACACCTTC.

This clonotype was counted many times. The V gene is TRBV20-1, the J gene TRBJ2-1; 10 bases fit TRBD2. Per the germline V gene, CDR1 is DFQATT and CDR2 is SNEGSKA (reference sequence). CDR3 size: 14 residues. CDR3 sequence: CSPKGAGGIAEQFF. CDR3 coding DNA: TGCAGCCCTAAGGGAGCGGGGGGGATCGCTGAGCAGTTCTTC.

This clonotype was counted ten times or more. The gene calls are TRBV19 and TRBJ1-1, with unresolved D. V shed 7 bases and J shed 4 bases, with 22 bases lying between them. Germline-derived CDR1 and CDR2 are LNHDA and SQIVND (reference sequence). The CDR3 is made up of 16 amino acids. The CDR3 nucleotides read TGTGCCAGTACCGACACCCTACAGAGGCTAGGCACTGAAGCTTTCTTT. Translated, it gives CASTDTLQRLGTEAFF. The full variable domain, rest sourced from reference TRBV19 and TRBJ1-1, is DGGITQSPKYLFRKEGQNVTLSCEQNLNHDAMYWYRQDPGQGLRLIYYSQIVNDFQKGDIAEGYSVSREKKESFPLTVTSAQKNPTAFYLCASTDTLQRLGTEAFFGQGTRLTVV.

Points on this clonotype: Relative to the germline gene, one junction end is altered; a read error may explain this. The chain uses TRBV4-3 and TRBJ2-1; D not certain. CDR1 and CDR2 (germline): LGHNA, YSLEER. The CDR3 contains 14 residues. The chain's CDR3 is CASSQDAVDKEQFF. As DNA, the CDR3 is TGCGCCAGCAGCCAAGATGCAGTAGACAAGGAGCAGTTCTTC.

The sample holds a few counts of this clonotype. The rearrangement links TRBV5-1 to TRBJ2-1; 7 nucleotides agree with TRBD1. Germline V CDR1 and CDR2: SGHRS, YFSETQ. The CDR3 consists of 14 residues. V lost 2 bases, J lost 3 bases, and 2 bases stayed unmatched. CDR3 DNA: TGCGCCAGCAGCTTTGGGACAGACTACAATGAGCAGTTCTTC. Its protein is CASSFGTDYNEQFF. The whole variable domain, filled in from reference TRBV5-1 and TRBJ2-1, reads KAGVTQTPRYLIKTRGQQVTLSCSPISGHRSVSWYQQTPGQGLQFLFEYFSETQRNKGNFPGRFSGRQFSNSRSEMNVSTLELGDSALYLCASSFGTDYNEQFFGPGTRLTVL.

This clonotype was seen many times. V gene TRBV27 combines with J gene TRBJ1-4; D possibly corresponds to TRBD1 (5 bases). CDR3 length: 15 residues. CDR1 MNHEY and CDR2 SMNVEV come from the germline V gene (reference sequence). V lost 5 bases and J 8 bases, leaving 18 bases between the germline ends. DNA for the CDR3: TGTGCCAGCAGTCCCCGGGGGGTCCGGGGGGAAAAACTGTTTTTT. Translating it yields CASSPRGVRGEKLFF.

This clonotype was seen ten or more times. The rearrangement links TRBV28 to TRBJ2-5, with D possibly matching TRBD2 (6 bases). Trimming left V 7 bases short and J 2 bases short, with 20 bases between. The CDR3 length is 16 residues. From germline, CDR1 is MDHEN and CDR2 SYDVKM. In DNA, the CDR3 is TGTGCCAGCACCCCCCGCGGTAGCGGAGCGCAAGAGACCCAGTACTTC. Translating it yields CASTPRGSGAQETQYF.

This rearrangement joins TRBV20-1 to TRBJ1-1, with 9 bases fitting TRBD1. With 3 bases clipped from V and 1 base from J, the junction kept 9 bases outside the gene matches. The germline V gene encodes CDR1 DFQATT and CDR2 SNEGSKA (reference sequence). The CDR3 has 16 amino acids. The CDR3 sequence: CSASGPAGQGNTEAFF. CDR3 sequence (DNA): TGCAGTGCTAGCGGCCCCGCGGGACAGGGGAACACTGAAGCTTTCTTT.

The chain couples TRBV4-3 to TRBJ1-2; D ambiguous. CDR1 and CDR2 (germline): LGHNA, YSLEER. V was cut by 3 bases and J by 7 bases, with 21 bases left in between. The CDR3 is made up of 16 amino acids. CDR3 DNA: TGCGCCAGCAGCCAGGGATTCCGGGAGAATTCGCCTGGCTACACCTTC. This gives the protein CASSQGFRENSPGYTF.

A note on this clonotype: This may be a read error: a much more frequent sequence differs by one nucleotide. This rearrangement joins TRBV3-1 to TRBJ2-5; no clear D. Looked up from germline, CDR1 is LGHDT and CDR2 is YNNKEL (reference sequence). Deletions cut 5 bases from V and 2 bases from J, with 12 bases between. There are 14 residues in the CDR3. The CDR3, as DNA: TGTGCCAGCAGCAGGTCCCAGAGACAAGAGACCCAGTACTTC. Translated, it gives CASSRSQRQETQYF.